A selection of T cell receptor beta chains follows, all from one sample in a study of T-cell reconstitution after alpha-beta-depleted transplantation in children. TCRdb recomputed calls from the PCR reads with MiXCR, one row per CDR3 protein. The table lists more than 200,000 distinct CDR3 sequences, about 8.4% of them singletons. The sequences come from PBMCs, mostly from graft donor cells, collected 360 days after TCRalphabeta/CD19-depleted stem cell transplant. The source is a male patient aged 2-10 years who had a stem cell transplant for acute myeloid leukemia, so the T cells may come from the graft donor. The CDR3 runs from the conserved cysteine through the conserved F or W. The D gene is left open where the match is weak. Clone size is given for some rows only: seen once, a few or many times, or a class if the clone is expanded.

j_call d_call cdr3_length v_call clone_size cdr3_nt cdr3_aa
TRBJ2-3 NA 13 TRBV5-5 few TGTGCCACCCAAGGGGTGACTACAGATACGCAGTATTTT CATQGVTTDTQYF
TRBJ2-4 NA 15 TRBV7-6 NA TGTGCCAGCAGCCCCCGGCCGGGTGCCAAAAACATTCAGTACTTC CASSPRPGAKNIQYF
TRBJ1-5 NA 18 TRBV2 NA TGTGCCAGCGTACCTGGGGCACGAGGTCTTTTGAGCAATCAGCCCCAGCATTTT CASVPGARGLLSNQPQHF
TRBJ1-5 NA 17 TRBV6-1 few TGTGCCAGCAGTGAAGCGCTATCGGGACTTAGGAGTCAGCCCCAGCATTTT CASSEALSGLRSQPQHF
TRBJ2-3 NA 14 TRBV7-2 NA TGTGCCAGCAGCTTATTGTTCGGGGTAGATACGCAGTATTTT CASSLLFGVDTQYF
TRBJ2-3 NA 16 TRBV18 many TGTGCCAGCTCACCGTGGCGGGAAGGTCGCACAGATACGCAGTATTTT CASSPWREGRTDTQYF
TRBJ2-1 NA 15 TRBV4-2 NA TGTGCCAGCAGCCATTCACTCGGGGTAAGAAATGAGCAGTTCTTC CASSHSLGVRNEQFF
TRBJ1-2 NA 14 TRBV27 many TGTGCCAGCAGACTATCGCCAGGGATGGCTGGCTACACCTTC CASRLSPGMAGYTF
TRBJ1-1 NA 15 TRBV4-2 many TGTGCCAGCAGCCACGCCGGATTCCAGAACACTGAAGCTTTCTTT CASSHAGFQNTEAFF
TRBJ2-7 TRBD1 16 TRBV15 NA TGTGCCACCAGCCGCCGCAGGCAGGGGGCTGGCTACGAGCAGTACTTC CATSRRRQGAGYEQYF
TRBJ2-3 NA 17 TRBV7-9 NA TGTGCCAGCAGCGCGGGACAGACGTATATTCCCACAGATACGCAGTATTTT CASSAGQTYIPTDTQYF
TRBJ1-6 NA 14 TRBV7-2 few TGTGCCAGCAGCTTGGCGGGCGGGCCTTCACCCCTCCACTTT CASSLAGGPSPLHF
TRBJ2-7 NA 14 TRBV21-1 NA TGTGCCAGCATCTCCGTGGGGGGCTCCTACGAGCAGTACTTC CASISVGGSYEQYF
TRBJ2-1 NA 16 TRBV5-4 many TGTGCCAGCAGCTTGGGTGGCCCCAGCTCCTACAATGAGCAGTTCTTC CASSLGGPSSYNEQFF
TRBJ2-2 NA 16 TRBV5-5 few TGTGCCAGCAGCTTGGATGGGGTTTTCGGCACCGGGGAGCTGTTTTTT CASSLDGVFGTGELFF
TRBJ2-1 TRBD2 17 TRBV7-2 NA TGTGCCAGCAGCTTTACTTTTGGTTTTTTAGCGGGAGCCGGGCAGTTCTTC CASSFTFGFLAGAGQFF
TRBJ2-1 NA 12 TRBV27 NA TGTGCCAGCAGTTTCCGTGGACAGGAGCAGTTCTTC CASSFRGQEQFF
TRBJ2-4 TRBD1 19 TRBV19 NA TGTGCCAGTAGTAAGACCTTCCCGAACAGGGGGCGGGCCAAAAACATTCAGTACTTC CASSKTFPNRGRAKNIQYF
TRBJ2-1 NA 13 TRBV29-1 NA TGCAGCCTCAGGAGCACACGATACAATGAGCAGTTCTTC CSLRSTRYNEQFF
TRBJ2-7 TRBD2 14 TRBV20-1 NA TGCAGTGCTAGAGATCATAGCGGGGGCTACGAGCAGTACTTC CSARDHSGGYEQYF
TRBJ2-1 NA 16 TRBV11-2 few TGTGCCAGCAGCCTCCGACAGGACCAATCTAACAATGAGCAGTTCTTC CASSLRQDQSNNEQFF
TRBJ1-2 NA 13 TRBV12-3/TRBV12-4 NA TGTGCCAGCAGTTTAAAGGGGGGCGAGGGCTACACCTTC CASSLKGGEGYTF
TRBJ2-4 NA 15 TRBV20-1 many TGCAGTGCTAGAGGCTCAGCGCTAGCCAAAAACATTCAGTACTTC CSARGSALAKNIQYF
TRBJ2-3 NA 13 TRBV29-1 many TGCAGCGTTGAAGGGACAGTCACAGATACGCAGTATTTT CSVEGTVTDTQYF
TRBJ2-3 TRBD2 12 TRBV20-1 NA TGCAGTGCTAAAATACCGGGACTACCGCAGTATTTT CSAKIPGLPQYF
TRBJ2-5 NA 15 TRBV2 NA TGTGCCAGCAGTGGTGGGGACACCCCAAGAGAGACCCAGTACTTC CASSGGDTPRETQYF
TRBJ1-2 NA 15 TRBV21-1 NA TGTGCCAGCAGCAAAGGAACAGGGCTTACCGATGGCTACACCTTC CASSKGTGLTDGYTF
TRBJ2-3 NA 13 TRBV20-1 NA TGCAGTGCTAGAGGGGGGGTCGGGGATACGCAGTATTTT CSARGGVGDTQYF
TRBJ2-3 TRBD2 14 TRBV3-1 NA TGTGCCAGCAGCCAAGATTCCAGCGGGGAGACGCAGTATTTT CASSQDSSGETQYF
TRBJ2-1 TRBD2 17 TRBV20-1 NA TGCAGTGCCCAACTCCACCTTACTAGCGGGGGTTACAATGAGCAGTTCTTC CSAQLHLTSGGYNEQFF
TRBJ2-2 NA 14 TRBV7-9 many TGTGCCAGCAGCTTTGGGGAGAACACCGGGGAGCTGTTTTTT CASSFGENTGELFF
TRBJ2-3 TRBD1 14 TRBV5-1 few TGCGCCAGCAGCACGGACAGGGTTCGAGATACGCAGTATTTT CASSTDRVRDTQYF
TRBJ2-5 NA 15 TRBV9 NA TGTGCCAGCAGCGTAATCGGGATGGGGGAAGAGACCCAGTACTTC CASSVIGMGEETQYF
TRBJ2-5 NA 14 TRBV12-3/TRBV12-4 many TGTGCCAGCAGTTTCGATTGGAGGGTGGAGACCCAGTACTTC CASSFDWRVETQYF
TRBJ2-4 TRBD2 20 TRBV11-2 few TGTGCCAGCAGCTTAGGTTCTGGGACTAGCGGTGTTCTAGCCAAAAACATTCAGTACTTC CASSLGSGTSGVLAKNIQYF
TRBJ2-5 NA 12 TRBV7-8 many TGTGCCAGCAGCTTAATTTCGGAGACCCAGTACTTC CASSLISETQYF
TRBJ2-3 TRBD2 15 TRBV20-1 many TGCAGTGCTAGTTTTTCAGGCGGGAGTTGGGATACGCAGTATTTT CSASFSGGSWDTQYF
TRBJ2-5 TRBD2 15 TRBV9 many TGTGCCAGCAGCATCGGACTAGCGATCCAAGAGACCCAGTACTTC CASSIGLAIQETQYF
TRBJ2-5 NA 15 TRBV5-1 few TGCGCCAGCAGCTTGCGGGATGGTGCGGGAGAGACCCAGTACTTC CASSLRDGAGETQYF
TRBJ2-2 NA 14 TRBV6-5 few TGTGCCAGCAGTTACTCGTCGAACCGCGGGGAGCTGTTTTTT CASSYSSNRGELFF
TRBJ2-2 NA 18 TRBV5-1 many TGCGCCAGCAGGGTCCGGACATCGTTGAGTCTGAACACCGGGGAGCTGTTTTTT CASRVRTSLSLNTGELFF
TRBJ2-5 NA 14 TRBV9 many TGTGCCAGCAGCGTCCTGGGCCGTGAGGAGACCCAGTACTTC CASSVLGREETQYF
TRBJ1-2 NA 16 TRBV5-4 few TGTGCCAGCAGCTTGGTAGGGACCGACAGAGGGTATGGCTACACCTTC CASSLVGTDRGYGYTF
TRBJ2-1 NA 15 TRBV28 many TGTGCCTGGGGACCGGTCCCGAGCTCCTACAATGAGCAGTTCTTC CAWGPVPSSYNEQFF
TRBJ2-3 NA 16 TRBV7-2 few TGTGCCAGCAGCTTAGCCCCCCCAACAGACACAGATACGCAGTATTTT CASSLAPPTDTDTQYF
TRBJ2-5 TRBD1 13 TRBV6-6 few TGTGCCAGCAGGTCAGGGGGCGGGAAGACCCAGTACTTC CASRSGGGKTQYF
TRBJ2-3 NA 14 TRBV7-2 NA TGTGCCAGCAGCACCCGACAGGGCACAGATACGCAGTATTTT CASSTRQGTDTQYF
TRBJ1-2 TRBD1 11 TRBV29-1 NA TGCAGCGCCCCGAGACAGGGCGGCTACACCTTC CSAPRQGGYTF